This TCR beta chain is from a study of blood T cell repertoires in COVID-19. Background on the study: The study counted Cohort 3 donors as recovered given two negative PCRs, clearance, or symptom resolution.

V lost 4 bases and J 1 base, leaving 8 bases between the germline ends. The CDR3 spans 13 residues. Germline V gene lookup returns CDR1 SGHDN and CDR2 FVKESK. Repertoires were generated with immunoSEQ multiplex PCR, while TCRdb's copy carries only in-frame clones and drops some. The data contain hundreds of thousands of clones, around 85% of them seen just once; the ten biggest clones take up approximately 2.8%. The source is a woman aged 50 to 60 in a cohort exposed to, infected with or recovered from COVID-19 (not recorded which). Sequencing input: PBMCs or T cells enriched from blood (not recorded which). The V and J genes are TRBV14 and TRBJ2-7; no firm D call. Here the CDR3 DNA reads TGTGCCAGCAGCCGTTGGCAATCCTACGAGCAGTACTTC. Residues: CASSRWQSYEQYF.